The rows below give T cell receptor beta chains drawn from one sample of a study of blood T cell repertoires in COVID-19. Method: immunoSEQ multiplex PCR; TCRdb's copy keeps in-frame clones and lacks some. The sample carries tens of thousands of clones, around 81% recorded once. The sample taken for sequencing was peripheral blood. The source of these receptors is a man of 80 years or more with acute or convalescent COVID-19. Each CDR3 is given with its conserved first and last residue. Each record gives: clone size, V gene, D gene, J gene, CDR3 DNA, CDR3 protein. The D gene is left open where the match is weak. A row's size may be missing; if present it is once, few, many or a size class.

.	TRBV27	TRBD2	TRBJ2-2	TGTGCCAGCAGTTTTTACGTCGAGACCCTTAGCGGGAGGCGGACCGGGGAGCTGTTTTTT	CASSFYVETLSGRRTGELFF
.	TRBV6-1	TRBD1	TRBJ2-7	TGTGCCAGCAGTGAAGCCTGGGGGACAGTCGGTACCGAGCAGTACTTC	CASSEAWGTVGTEQYF
.	TRBV3-1/TRBV3-2	.	TRBJ2-3	TGTGCCAGCAGCAGCCGTGGAGGCACAGATACGCAGTATTTT	CASSSRGGTDTQYF
.	TRBV2	.	TRBJ2-2	TGTGCCATCTACCCCCCGGGTCCCGGGGAGCTGTTTTTT	CAIYPPGPGELFF
few	TRBV18	TRBD1	TRBJ1-5	TGTGCCAGCTCACCCTCAGGGGGTTCGCGGCCCCAGCATTTT	CASSPSGGSRPQHF
few	TRBV27	.	TRBJ2-7	TGTGCCAGCAGTTTATTGGGGCTGAACGAGCAGTACTTC	CASSLLGLNEQYF
.	TRBV18	.	TRBJ2-2	TGTGCCAGCTCACCACCCAGGCTCACCGGGGAGCTGTTTTTT	CASSPPRLTGELFF
.	TRBV29-1	.	TRBJ1-1	TGCAGCGTTGGTGGCAGGGGGAACACTGAAGCTTTCTTT	CSVGGRGNTEAFF
.	TRBV2	.	TRBJ1-2	TGTGCCAGCACGACCCTACAGGGTCGGGGCTACACCTTC	CASTTLQGRGYTF
once	TRBV5-1	TRBD1	TRBJ2-7	TGCGCCAGCAGCTTGGAAGGTCAGGGGGCGAGGGAGCAGTACTTC	CASSLEGQGAREQYF
few	TRBV28	.	TRBJ1-6	TGTGCCAGCAGTTTGGAGGAGGGACTAGGCTCACCCCTCCACTTT	CASSLEEGLGSPLHF
once	TRBV6-2/TRBV6-3	TRBD2	TRBJ2-7	TGTGCCAGCAGCCACAGGGGCGCGGGACTAGCGAAGTCCTACGAGCAGTACTTC	CASSHRGAGLAKSYEQYF
.	TRBV24-1	.	TRBJ2-5	TGTGCCACCAGTGACCCGCGCGCGGGGGAGACCCAGTACTTC	CATSDPRAGETQYF
.	TRBV6-5	TRBD1	TRBJ2-3	TGTGCCAGCAGTAGGGACAGGGGGAACACGCAGTATTTT	CASSRDRGNTQYF
.	TRBV5-1	TRBD1	TRBJ1-5	TGCGCCAGCAGCGCGACAGGGGAAGAGTACCAGCCCCAGCATTTT	CASSATGEEYQPQHF
.	TRBV5-1	.	TRBJ2-7	TGCGCCAGCAGCTTGGACGGTTTTCCCTACGAGCAGTACTTC	CASSLDGFPYEQYF
few	TRBV28	.	TRBJ1-1	TGTGCCAGCAGTCCACTCGAGACAGGCATGAAGAACACTGAAGCTTTCTTT	CASSPLETGMKNTEAFF
.	TRBV6-6	.	TRBJ1-1	TGTGCCAGCAGTTACGAGGGGAACACTGAAGCTTTCTTT	CASSYEGNTEAFF
.	TRBV5-1	.	TRBJ2-3	TGCGCCAGCAGCCTCCACCCTAGCCGTACATCAGATACGCAGTATTTT	CASSLHPSRTSDTQYF
.	TRBV9	TRBD2	TRBJ2-3	TGTGCCAGCAGCCTACAGACTAGCGGGAGGGCCTCGGATACGCAGTATTTT	CASSLQTSGRASDTQYF
once	TRBV6-5	TRBD1	TRBJ1-3	TGTGCCAGCAGAGGGACAGGGGGCTCTGGAAACACCATATATTTT	CASRGTGGSGNTIYF
.	TRBV5-4	.	TRBJ1-1	TGTGCCAGCAGCTTTGGCAGGGAAAACACTGAAGCTTTCTTT	CASSFGRENTEAFF
.	TRBV24-1	TRBD1	TRBJ2-3	TGTGCCACCAGTGATCCGGGACAGCCTAGCACAGATACGCAGTATTTT	CATSDPGQPSTDTQYF
.	TRBV3-1/TRBV3-2	.	TRBJ2-7	TGTGCCAGCAGCCAAAATATGCGGGAGCAGTACTTC	CASSQNMREQYF
.	TRBV7-7	TRBD2	TRBJ2-1	TGTGCTAGCAGCTTAGGGGCTAGCGGGAGTGGTTACAATGAGCAGTTCTTC	CASSLGASGSGYNEQFF
.	TRBV27	.	TRBJ1-3	TGTGCCAGCAGTTTCAGACAGGGAAACACCATATATTTT	CASSFRQGNTIYF
.	TRBV18	.	TRBJ2-3	TGTGCCAGCTCAGCCTTACGGGAGACAGATACGCAGTATTTT	CASSALRETDTQYF
.	TRBV18	TRBD2	TRBJ2-2	TGTGCCAGCTCCCTCCTCACTCAGGGAGGGACCGGGGAGCTGTTTTTT	CASSLLTQGGTGELFF
.	TRBV7-9	.	TRBJ1-2	TGTGCCAGCAGCTTAGGGCGGTACTATGGCTACACCTTC	CASSLGRYYGYTF
.	TRBV27	.	TRBJ2-7	TGTGCCAGCAGTGTACTCCCGGGGGTCACCTACGAGCAGTACTTC	CASSVLPGVTYEQYF
.	TRBV28	TRBD1	TRBJ1-4	TGTGCCAGCAGTACCCCAGGGACAGGGGGGCGAAAACTGTTTTTT	CASSTPGTGGRKLFF
once	TRBV6-1	.	TRBJ2-2	TGTGCCAGCACAGGAATTCAGGAGAACACCGGGGAGCTGTTTTTT	CASTGIQENTGELFF
.	TRBV28	TRBD1	TRBJ2-7	TGTGCCAGCACCCTTGGGACAGGGGCCTACGAGCAGTACTTC	CASTLGTGAYEQYF
.	TRBV24-1	.	TRBJ2-5	TGTGCCACCAGTGATTCTAGAGCGTACCAAGAGACCCAGTACTTC	CATSDSRAYQETQYF
.	TRBV7-3	TRBD2	TRBJ2-1	TGTGCCAGCAGCTTTGGACTAGCGGGAGGGATAAATGAGCAGTTCTTC	CASSFGLAGGINEQFF
.	TRBV18	.	TRBJ2-7	TGTGCCAGCTCACCACGACAGACCTACGAGCAGTACTTC	CASSPRQTYEQYF
.	TRBV27	.	TRBJ1-2	TGTGCCAGCAGTTTATCACCCGGGATTTATGGCTACACCTTC	CASSLSPGIYGYTF
.	TRBV5-1	.	TRBJ2-3	TGCGCCAGCACCTTCCTCGGGCACGGGGTGACAGATACGCAGTATTTT	CASTFLGHGVTDTQYF
.	TRBV5-1	.	TRBJ1-1	TGCGCCAGCAGCTTAGCAGGGGAAGGGGCTTTCTTT	CASSLAGEGAFF
.	TRBV28	.	TRBJ2-3	TGTGCCAGCAGTTTGCCCCCTCGGAGCGGCAATACGCAGTATTTT	CASSLPPRSGNTQYF
.	TRBV28	.	TRBJ1-2	TGTGCCAGCAGTTTAACCAATCAGGGTCTCTATGGCTACACCTTC	CASSLTNQGLYGYTF
once	TRBV12-3/TRBV12-4	TRBD1	TRBJ2-5	TGTGCCAGCAGTGGACAGGCTGGGGAGACCCAGTACTTC	CASSGQAGETQYF
.	TRBV19	.	TRBJ1-5	TGTGCCAGTAGTATGGGGGGGGCGCGTCAGCCCCAGCATTTT	CASSMGGARQPQHF
few	TRBV7-2	TRBD2	TRBJ2-7	TGTGCCAGCAGGGGGGCTAGCGGGTACGAGCAGTACTTC	CASRGASGYEQYF
.	TRBV6-5	TRBD1	TRBJ1-4	TGTGCCAGCAGGGACAGGGGGGAAAAACTGTTTTTT	CASRDRGEKLFF
.	TRBV28	TRBD1	TRBJ1-1	TGTGCCAGCAGCTCGGGACAGCTCACTGAAGCTTTCTTT	CASSSGQLTEAFF
.	TRBV7-9	TRBD2	TRBJ2-7	TGTGCCAGCAGCTCCTTCCGCATTAGCGGGAGGGTCTCCTACGAGCAGTACTTC	CASSSFRISGRVSYEQYF
once	TRBV7-2	.	TRBJ2-2	TGTGCCAGCAGCCAGGGAAGGGAACCCGGGGAGCTGTTTTTT	CASSQGREPGELFF
.	TRBV28	TRBD1	TRBJ1-1	TGTGCCAGCAGTCCGCGGATGACAGGGGTAATTGAAGCTTTCTTT	CASSPRMTGVIEAFF
.	TRBV4-2	.	TRBJ1-2	TGTGCCAGCAGCCCTAGGGAAGGGGGACCTGGTAACTATGGCTACACCTTC	CASSPREGGPGNYGYTF
once	TRBV28	TRBD1	TRBJ1-5	TGTGCCAGCAGCCCCGGGACAGGCATTCAGCCCCAGCATTTT	CASSPGTGIQPQHF
.	TRBV2	.	TRBJ2-1	TGTGCCGACCAGCCACTAGCCTTTGTCAATGAGCAGTTCTTC	CADQPLAFVNEQFF
.	TRBV28	TRBD1	TRBJ2-2	TGTGCCAGCAGTTCAATCGGGACAGCCTTTAGGACCGGGGAGCTGTTTTTT	CASSSIGTAFRTGELFF
few	TRBV7-3	TRBD2	TRBJ2-7	TGTGCCAGCAGCTTAACGGGAGGGCCCTCGGGCGAGCAGTACTTC	CASSLTGGPSGEQYF
.	TRBV28	.	TRBJ2-6	TGTGCCAGCAGGGGACATAGCTCTGGGGCCAACGTCCTGACTTTC	CASRGHSSGANVLTF
.	TRBV5-1	TRBD1	TRBJ1-1	TGCGCCAGCAGCTTGGGAGGGACAGGGATGAACACTGAAGCTTTCTTT	CASSLGGTGMNTEAFF
few	TRBV20-1	.	TRBJ1-2	TGCAGTGCTAGCAGGGGAGAGGGCTACACCTTC	CSASRGEGYTF
.	TRBV28	TRBD2	TRBJ2-1	TGTGCCAGCAGTTTTGGGGGACTACTTAACAATGAGCAGTTCTTC	CASSFGGLLNNEQFF
.	TRBV18	.	TRBJ2-3	TGTGCCAGCTCACCAGAGGCAGATACGCAGTATTTT	CASSPEADTQYF